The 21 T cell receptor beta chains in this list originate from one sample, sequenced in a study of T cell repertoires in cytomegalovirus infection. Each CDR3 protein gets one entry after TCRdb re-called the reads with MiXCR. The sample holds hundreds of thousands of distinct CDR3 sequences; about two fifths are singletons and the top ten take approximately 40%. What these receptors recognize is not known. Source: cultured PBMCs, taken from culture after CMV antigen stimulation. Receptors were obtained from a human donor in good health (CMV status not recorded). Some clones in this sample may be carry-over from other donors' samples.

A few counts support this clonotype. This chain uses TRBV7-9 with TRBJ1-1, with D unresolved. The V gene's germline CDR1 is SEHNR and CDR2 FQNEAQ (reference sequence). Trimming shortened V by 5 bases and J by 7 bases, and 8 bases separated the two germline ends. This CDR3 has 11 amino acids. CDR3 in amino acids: CASSPQDEAFF. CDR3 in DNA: TGTGCCAGCAGCCCCCAGGATGAAGCTTTCTTT.

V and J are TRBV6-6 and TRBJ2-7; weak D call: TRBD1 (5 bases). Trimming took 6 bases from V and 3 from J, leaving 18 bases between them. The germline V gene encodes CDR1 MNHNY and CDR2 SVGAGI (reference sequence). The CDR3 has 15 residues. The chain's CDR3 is CASSRPRVYNYEQYF. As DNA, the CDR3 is TGTGCCAGCAGCCGACCCAGGGTCTATAACTACGAGCAGTACTTC.

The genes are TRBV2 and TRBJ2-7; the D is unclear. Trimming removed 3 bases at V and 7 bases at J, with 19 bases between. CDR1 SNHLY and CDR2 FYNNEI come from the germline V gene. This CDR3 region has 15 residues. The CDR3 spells CASSDSTDTRPEQYF. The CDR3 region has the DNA TGTGCCAGCAGTGACAGCACAGATACAAGACCGGAGCAGTACTTC.

As DNA, the CDR3 is TGTGCCAGCAGTACCAGGGACCCAGATACGCAGTATTTT. Its translation is CASSTRDPDTQYF. This chain uses TRBV2 with TRBJ2-3; TRBD1 or TRBD2 may be the D gene (5 bases each). The CDR3 extends over 13 amino acids. CDR1 and CDR2 from the germline V gene are SNHLY and FYNNEI. Trimming stripped 5 bases from V and 4 bases from J, with 10 bases between. The complete variable domain, with remaining parts taken from reference TRBV2 and TRBJ2-3, reads EPEVTQTPSHQVTQMGQEVILRCVPISNHLYFYWYRQILGQKVEFLVSFYNNEISEKSEIFDDQFSVERPDGSNFTLKIRSTKLEDSAMYFCASSTRDPDTQYFGPGTRLTVL.

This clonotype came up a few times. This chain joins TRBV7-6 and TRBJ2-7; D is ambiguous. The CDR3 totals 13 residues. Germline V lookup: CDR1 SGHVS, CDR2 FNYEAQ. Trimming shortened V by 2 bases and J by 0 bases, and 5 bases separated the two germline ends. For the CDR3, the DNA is TGTGCCAGCAGCTTACATCTCTCCTACGAGCAGTACTTC. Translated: CASSLHLSYEQYF.

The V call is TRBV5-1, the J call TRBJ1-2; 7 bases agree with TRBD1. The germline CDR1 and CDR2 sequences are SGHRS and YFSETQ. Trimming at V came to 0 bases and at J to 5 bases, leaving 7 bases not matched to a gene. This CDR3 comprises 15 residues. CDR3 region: CASSLEGQPFYGYTF. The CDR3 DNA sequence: TGCGCCAGCAGCTTGGAGGGACAGCCTTTTTATGGCTACACCTTC.

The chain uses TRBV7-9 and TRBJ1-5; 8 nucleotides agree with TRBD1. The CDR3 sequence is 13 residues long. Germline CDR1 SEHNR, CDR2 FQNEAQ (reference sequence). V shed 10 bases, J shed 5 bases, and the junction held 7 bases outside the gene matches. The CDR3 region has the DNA TGTGCCATCTCCGGGACAGGATATCAGCCCCAGCATTTT. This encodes CAISGTGYQPQHF.

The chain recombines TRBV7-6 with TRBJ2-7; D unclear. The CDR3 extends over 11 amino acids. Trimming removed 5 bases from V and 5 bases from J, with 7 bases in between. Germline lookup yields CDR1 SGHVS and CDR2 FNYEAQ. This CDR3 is CASSPWDEQYF. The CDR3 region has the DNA TGTGCCAGCAGCCCCTGGGACGAGCAGTACTTC.

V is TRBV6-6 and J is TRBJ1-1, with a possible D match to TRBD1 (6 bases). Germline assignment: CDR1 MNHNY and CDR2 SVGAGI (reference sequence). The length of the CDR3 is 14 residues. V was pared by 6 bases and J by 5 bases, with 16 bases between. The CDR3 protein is CASSSRTAQTEAFF. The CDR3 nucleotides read TGTGCCAGCAGCAGCCGGACAGCCCAGACTGAAGCTTTCTTT.

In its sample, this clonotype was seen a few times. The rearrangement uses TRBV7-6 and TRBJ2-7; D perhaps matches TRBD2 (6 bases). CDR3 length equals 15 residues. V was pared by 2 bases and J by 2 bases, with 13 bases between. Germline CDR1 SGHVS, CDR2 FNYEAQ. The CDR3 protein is CASSLRGTETYEQYF. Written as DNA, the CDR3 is TGTGCCAGCAGCTTACGGGGGACGGAAACCTACGAGCAGTACTTC.

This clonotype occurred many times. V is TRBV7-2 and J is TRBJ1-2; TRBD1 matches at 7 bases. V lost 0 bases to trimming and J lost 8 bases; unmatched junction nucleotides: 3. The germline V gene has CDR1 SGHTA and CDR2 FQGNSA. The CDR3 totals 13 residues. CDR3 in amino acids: CASSLADRDGYTF. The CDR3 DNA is TGTGCCAGCAGCTTAGCCGACAGGGACGGCTACACCTTC.

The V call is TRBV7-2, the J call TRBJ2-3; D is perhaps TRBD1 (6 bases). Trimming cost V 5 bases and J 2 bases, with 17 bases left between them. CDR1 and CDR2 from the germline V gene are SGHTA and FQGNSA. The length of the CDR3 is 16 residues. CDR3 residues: CASSLLTGSNTDTQYF. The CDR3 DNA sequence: TGTGCCAGCAGCCTCCTCACAGGGAGCAACACAGATACGCAGTATTTT.

In DNA form, the CDR3 reads TGTGCCAGCAGTCTACAGGGGTATCAGCCCCAGCATTTT. This encodes CASSLQGYQPQHF. This chain joins TRBV6-1 and TRBJ1-5, with TRBD1 matching over 7 bases. The CDR3 runs 13 residues. The germline V gene encodes CDR1 MNHNS and CDR2 SASEGT. V lost 5 bases and J lost 5; bases outside the gene matches: 3.

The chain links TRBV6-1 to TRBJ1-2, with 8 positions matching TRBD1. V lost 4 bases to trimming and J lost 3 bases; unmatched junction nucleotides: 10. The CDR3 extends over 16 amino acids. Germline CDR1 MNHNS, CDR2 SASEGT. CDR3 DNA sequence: TGTGCCAGCAGTGGGTCTCCAGGGGGCCACGACTATGGCTACACCTTC. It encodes CASSGSPGGHDYGYTF.

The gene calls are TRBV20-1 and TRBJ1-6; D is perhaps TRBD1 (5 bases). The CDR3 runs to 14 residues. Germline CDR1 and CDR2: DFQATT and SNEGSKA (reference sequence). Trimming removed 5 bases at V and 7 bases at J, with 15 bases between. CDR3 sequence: CSAGLQAANSPLHF. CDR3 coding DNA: TGCAGTGCTGGCCTACAGGCGGCAAATTCACCCCTCCACTTT.

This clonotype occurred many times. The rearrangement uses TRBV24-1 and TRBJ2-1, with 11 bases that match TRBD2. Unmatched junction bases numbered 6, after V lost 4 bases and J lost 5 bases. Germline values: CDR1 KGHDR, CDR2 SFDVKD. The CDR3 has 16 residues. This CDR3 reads CATSDSLAGDHNEQFF. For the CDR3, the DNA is TGTGCCACCAGTGACTCACTAGCGGGGGACCACAATGAGCAGTTCTTC.

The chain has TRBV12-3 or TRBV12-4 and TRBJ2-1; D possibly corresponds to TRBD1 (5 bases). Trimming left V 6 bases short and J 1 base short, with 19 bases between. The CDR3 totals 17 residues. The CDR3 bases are TGTGCCAGCAGCCCGTTTAGGTTCCGACAGTCCTACAATGAGCAGTTCTTC. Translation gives CASSPFRFRQSYNEQFF.

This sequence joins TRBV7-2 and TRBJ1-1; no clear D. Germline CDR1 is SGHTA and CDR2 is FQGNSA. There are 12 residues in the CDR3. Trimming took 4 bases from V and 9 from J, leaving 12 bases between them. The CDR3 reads CASSSSFGKAFF. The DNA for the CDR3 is TGTGCCAGCAGCTCATCCTTCGGGAAAGCTTTCTTT.

CDR3 sequence (DNA): TGTGCCAGCAGGGACAGGGGTAAAGGGATGAACACTGAAGCTTTCTTT. Translation: CASRDRGKGMNTEAFF. The chain is built from TRBV2 and TRBJ1-1, with TRBD1 matching 9 bases. The CDR3 covers 16 residues. The J segment lost 0 bases and the V segment lost 6 bases, leaving 8 bases of the junction unmatched. Germline V gene lookup returns CDR1 SNHLY and CDR2 FYNNEI.

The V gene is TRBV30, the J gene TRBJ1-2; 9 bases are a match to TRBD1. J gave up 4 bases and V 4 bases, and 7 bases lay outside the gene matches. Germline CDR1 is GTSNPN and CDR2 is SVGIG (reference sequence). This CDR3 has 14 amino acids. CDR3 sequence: CAWIADRGVYGYTF. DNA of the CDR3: TGTGCCTGGATCGCGGACAGGGGTGTCTATGGCTACACCTTC.

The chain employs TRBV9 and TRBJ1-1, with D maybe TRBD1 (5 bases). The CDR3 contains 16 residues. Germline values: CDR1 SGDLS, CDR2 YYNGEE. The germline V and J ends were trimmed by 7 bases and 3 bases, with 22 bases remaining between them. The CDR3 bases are TGTGCCAGCCGCGGGGCAGGTGGGACTGGGGACACTGAAGCTTTCTTT. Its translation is CASRGAGGTGDTEAFF.